The 9 T cell receptor beta chains listed next were all sequenced from one sample in a study of blood T cells in healthy people across ages. A second PCR, run for roughly 7 to 11 cycles, used a sample-barcoded 5' primer plus a J-beta primer mix. TCRdb used MiXCR to reprocess the 5' RACE reads, holding one entry per CDR3 protein. The profile covers hundreds of thousands of distinct CDR3 sequences, with approximately 30% appearing a single time and 15% to 17% taken by the ten largest. Sequenced input: blood. All receptors derive from an elderly woman in good health.

This clonotype showed up just a few times. The chain is built from TRBV27 and TRBJ1-1, with 9 bases that match TRBD1. The CDR3 extends over 17 amino acids. After removal of 1 base from V and 0 bases from J, the junction contained 6 bases not matched to a gene. The germline V gene has CDR1 MNHEY and CDR2 SMNVEV (reference sequence). The CDR3 DNA follows: TGTGCCAGCAGTTTATGGGGGACAGGGATAATGAACACTGAAGCTTTCTTT. Its translation: CASSLWGTGIMNTEAFF.

The table lists this clonotype with many counts. J is TRBJ1-1 and V is TRBV9; possible D gene TRBD1, 5 bases. The V end was cut by 3 bases, the J end by 0 bases, with 12 bases between. The germline V gene encodes CDR1 SGDLS and CDR2 YYNGEE. This CDR3 has 15 amino acids. This CDR3 reads CASSESGTVNTEAFF. CDR3 bases: TGTGCCAGCAGCGAGTCCGGGACGGTGAACACTGAAGCTTTCTTT.

This clonotype was seen a few times. The rearrangement joins TRBV4-3 to TRBJ1-2, with D possibly TRBD1 on 6 matching bases. The CDR3 length is 19 residues. Trimming took off 0 bases at V and 2 bases at J, with 22 bases between the two ends. CDR1 and CDR2 from the germline V gene are LGHNA and YSLEER. CDR3 in amino acids: CASSQDKSGTGQINYGYTF. CDR3 nucleotide sequence: TGCGCCAGCAGCCAAGATAAGTCAGGGACCGGACAGATAAACTATGGCTACACCTTC.

A few counts support this clonotype. The chain employs TRBV20-1 and TRBJ2-7, with a weak D call TRBD2 (6 bases). The CDR3 sequence is 14 residues long. CDR1 and CDR2 from the germline V gene are DFQATT and SNEGSKA (reference sequence). V was clipped by 3 bases and J by 5 bases, with 17 bases between them. The DNA of the CDR3 is TGCAGTGCTAGTGAAGCGGGCGCCCGGAACGAGCAGTACTTC. It specifies CSASEAGARNEQYF.

V gene TRBV7-6 combines with J gene TRBJ2-2, with D hard to call. Germline lookup yields CDR1 SGHVS and CDR2 FNYEAQ. The CDR3 is 13 residues long. The ends were cut back, 5 bases at V and 3 bases at J, with 7 bases in the middle. CDR3 DNA: TGTGCCAGCAGCCCCCTTGACACCGGGGAGCTGTTTTTT. It is translated as CASSPLDTGELFF.

This clonotype occurred a few times. V gene TRBV5-1 combines with J gene TRBJ1-2, with D possibly being TRBD1 (5 bases). CDR3 length: 17 residues. The germline V gene has CDR1 SGHRS and CDR2 YFSETQ. Trimming shortened V by 2 bases and J by 7 bases, and 24 bases separated the two germline ends. Here the CDR3 reads CASSFVGGVAPESGYTF. CDR3 in DNA: TGCGCCAGCAGCTTTGTTGGGGGGGTCGCTCCCGAGAGTGGCTACACCTTC.

The chain is built from TRBV7-8 and TRBJ2-7; 10 bases agree with TRBD2. Germline-derived CDR1 and CDR2 are SGHVS and FQNEAQ. J gave up 4 bases and V 7 bases, and 10 bases lay outside the gene matches. The CDR3 has 15 amino acids. The CDR3 here is CASTYRASGSYEQYF. The CDR3 DNA sequence: TGTGCCAGCACCTACAGGGCTAGCGGGAGTTACGAGCAGTACTTC.

The V and J genes are TRBV7-2 and TRBJ2-1; TRBD2 might be the D (7 bases). The CDR3 is made up of 16 amino acids. CDR1 SGHTA and CDR2 FQGNSA come from the germline V gene. V was trimmed by 8 bases and J by 5 bases, leaving 22 bases between them. The CDR3 here is CASPPGGGGTHNEQFF. In nucleotides, the CDR3 is TGTGCCAGCCCGCCGGGGGGCGGGGGTACTCACAATGAGCAGTTCTTC. The full variable domain, completed using reference TRBV7-2 and TRBJ2-1, is GAGVSQSPSNKVTEKGKDVELRCDPISGHTALYWYRQSLGQGLEFLIYFQGNSAPDKSGLPSDRFSAERTGGSVSTLTIQRTQQEDSAVYLCASPPGGGGTHNEQFFGPGTRLTVL.

Only a few counts were recorded for this clonotype. With a much larger clone just one base away, this may be a read error. The chain carries TRBV20-1 and TRBJ1-2, with D perhaps matching TRBD1 (5 bases). The CDR3 spans 15 residues. Germline V lookup: CDR1 DFQATT, CDR2 SNEGSKA (reference sequence). The CDR3 nucleotides are TGCAGTGCTAGAGATATTCAGGGAGCTAACTATGACTACACCTTC. It encodes CSARDIQGANYDYTF.